This TCR beta chain derives from a study of blood T cell repertoires in COVID-19. Looking at the study overall: Both acute and convalescent COVID-19 samples were obtained from the United States, Italy and Spain.

Original processing methods: Reference gene primer amplification yielded estimated nucleated cell counts. Measured with immunoSEQ multiplex PCR; TCRdb has only the in-frame clones, and not every one. V and J calls plus clone size are reproduced from that table; the DNA served to infer D and trimming. The sample records 250,000 or so clones, approximately 84% being singletons. Those who participated ranged in age from roughly 18 to 90 years and resided in about two dozen US areas. Assignment of participants to cohorts was predicated upon participant-reported clinical history. The CDR3 has 10 residues. The germline gives CDR1 DFQATT, CDR2 SNEGSKA (reference sequence). Deletions cut 5 bases from V and 6 bases from J, with 7 bases between.

This clonotype was sampled from a woman aged 50 to 60 who had been exposed to COVID-19. Sequences were obtained from PBMCs or T cells enriched from blood (not recorded which). The chain employs TRBV20-1 and TRBJ1-2; D is unresolved. CDR3 sequence (DNA): TGCAGTGCTCACTCAAATGGCTACACCTTC. Protein sequence: CSAHSNGYTF.